This TCR beta chain was sequenced in a study of blood T cell repertoires in COVID-19. The germline V gene encodes CDR1 SGHTA and CDR2 FQGNSA. This CDR3 region has 13 residues. Trimming stripped 2 bases from V and 4 bases from J, with 7 bases between. This table comes from immunoSEQ multiplex PCR, and its TCRdb copy is limited to in-frame clones, with some not included. This table has 490,000 or so clones, over 75% appearing once. This receptor was obtained from a woman in her forties who had recovered from COVID-19. Input material: PBMCs or T cells enriched from blood (not recorded which). The gene calls are TRBV7-2 and TRBJ2-3, with D uncertain. The CDR3 spells CASSLSRADTQYF. CDR3 sequence (DNA): TGTGCCAGCAGCTTATCGAGAGCAGATACGCAGTATTTT.